These T cell receptor beta chains were read from a single sample in a study of identical twins. TCRdb itself ran the 5' RACE reads through MiXCR, one entry per CDR3 protein. The sample has around 300,000 distinct CDR3 sequences, 6.5% to 9.5% seen once. The sample was also reused in another study, on yellow fever vaccine responses in identical twins.

Sample: memory (CD45RO+) T cells sorted from blood. The receptors originated from a woman aged 18 to 35 in good health. Each CDR3 is given with its conserved first and last residue. The D gene is left open where the match is weak.

J	D	V	CDR3
TRBJ1-2	-	TRBV4-1	CASSQDFTNYGYTF
TRBJ1-5	TRBD1	TRBV7-2	CASSLVQGVLNQPQHF
TRBJ1-2	-	TRBV12-3/TRBV12-4	CASSQGSTGGYTF
TRBJ2-4	TRBD1	TRBV6-5	CASSYSGTGAVRAKNIQYF
TRBJ1-4	TRBD1	TRBV6-6	CASRQGINEKLFF
TRBJ2-1	TRBD1	TRBV15	CATSRDPGTGRNEQFF
TRBJ2-3	TRBD2	TRBV4-1	CASSQDGAGGSTDTQYF
TRBJ2-3	TRBD2	TRBV28	CASSLEILISGGATDTQYF
TRBJ2-2	-	TRBV27	CASSLIGGAYTGELFF
TRBJ2-3	-	TRBV5-4	CASSLQRTDTQYF
TRBJ2-3	-	TRBV27	CASSFMRESTDTQYF
TRBJ2-2	-	TRBV19	CASSIRGATTGELFF
TRBJ2-3	TRBD2	TRBV5-6	CASSVYRLAGDPTVTDTQYF
TRBJ1-6	-	TRBV10-1	CASSVGRGSPLHF
TRBJ2-7	-	TRBV5-4	CASSHAGLASYEQYF
TRBJ2-3	-	TRBV5-1	CASSLQSRSSFTDTQYF
TRBJ2-1	-	TRBV18	CASSRGQQMYNEQFF
TRBJ1-2	-	TRBV29-1	CSVAAGVNYGYTF
TRBJ2-2	TRBD2	TRBV20-1	CSAPLGGGNTGELFF
TRBJ2-7	-	TRBV11-3	CASSLYFGYEQYF
TRBJ2-1	TRBD2	TRBV13	CASRPPGLAAYNEQFF
TRBJ1-2	TRBD1	TRBV24-1	CATSEPQGGFYGYTF
TRBJ1-5	-	TRBV20-1	CSASWRSGDNQPQHF
TRBJ2-3	-	TRBV27	CASGGGPQYF
TRBJ1-4	-	TRBV7-2	CASSLGWEEKLFF
TRBJ2-5	TRBD2	TRBV20-1	CSARKGLAGLQETQYF
TRBJ2-3	-	TRBV27	CASSLAHRDTQYF
TRBJ2-1	TRBD2	TRBV5-1	CASSLASGRASYNEQFF
TRBJ2-7	TRBD2	TRBV7-9	CASSSGLAYEQYF
TRBJ2-3	TRBD1	TRBV6-1	CASSRQGASTDTQYF
TRBJ2-1	-	TRBV4-1	CASSQDPGSYNEQFF
TRBJ2-5	TRBD2	TRBV5-1	CASSLGGAGSGETQYF
TRBJ2-7	TRBD2	TRBV29-1	CSVGPTSGSEQYF
TRBJ2-5	TRBD2	TRBV10-3	CAISEGSGVLETQYF
TRBJ2-3	-	TRBV27	CASSPLSSTDTQYF
TRBJ1-2	-	TRBV10-3	CAISTAGGNSYTF
TRBJ1-2	-	TRBV20-1	CSADGGNYGYTF
TRBJ1-2	TRBD1	TRBV29-1	CSAGAGQGRGYTF
TRBJ2-3	-	TRBV11-2	CASSLQITDTQYF
TRBJ2-7	TRBD2	TRBV5-5	CASSPKGLAGEYEQYF
TRBJ1-1	TRBD1	TRBV9	CASSPDARGSTEAFF
TRBJ2-5	TRBD2	TRBV5-6	CASSPYRDASGSSETQYF
TRBJ2-7	-	TRBV27	CASRTLSDLGSYEQYF
TRBJ2-1	-	TRBV5-6	CASSLANRAYNEQFF
TRBJ2-1	-	TRBV5-1	CASSPNSGTGYNEQFF
TRBJ2-1	TRBD2	TRBV2	CASSGTSGTYEQFF
TRBJ2-3	TRBD2	TRBV28	CASNPQGLAGVGGADTQYF
TRBJ2-2	-	TRBV21-1	CASSIRLAGGPGTGELFF
TRBJ2-1	-	TRBV4-2	CASSPLGGNDEQFF
TRBJ1-1	-	TRBV5-1	CASKLLGEVNTEAFF
TRBJ2-6	-	TRBV6-2/TRBV6-3	CASTMTSSGANVLTF
TRBJ2-7	-	TRBV5-1	CASSLGAGSEQYF
TRBJ2-1	-	TRBV6-1	CASSGEGGAYNEQFF